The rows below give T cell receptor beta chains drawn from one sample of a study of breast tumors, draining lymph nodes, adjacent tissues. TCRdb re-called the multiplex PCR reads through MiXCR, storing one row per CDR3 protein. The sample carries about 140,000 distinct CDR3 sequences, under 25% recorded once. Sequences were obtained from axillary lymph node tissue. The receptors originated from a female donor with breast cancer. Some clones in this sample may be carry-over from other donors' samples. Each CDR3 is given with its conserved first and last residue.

CDR3aa: CATSDSGYPNEQFF
j_gene: TRBJ2-1
v_gene: TRBV24-1

CDR3aa: CASRRGGLAGDEQFF
j_gene: TRBJ2-1
v_gene: TRBV6-5

CDR3aa: CASSLWAGANTGELFF
j_gene: TRBJ2-2
v_gene: TRBV5-1

CDR3aa: CSAREGTGVSNQPQHF
j_gene: TRBJ1-5
v_gene: TRBV20-1

CDR3aa: CASSKSPKVSGLAYEQYF
j_gene: TRBJ2-7
v_gene: TRBV3-2

CDR3aa: CASSQVLALTPTGHEQFF
j_gene: TRBJ2-1
v_gene: TRBV4-1

CDR3aa: CASSESVQGPASHETQYF
j_gene: TRBJ2-5
v_gene: TRBV2

CDR3aa: CASSGGLAGIYEQYF
j_gene: TRBJ2-7
v_gene: TRBV7-2

CDR3aa: CASSAKGGSEQFF
j_gene: TRBJ2-1
v_gene: TRBV11-3

CDR3aa: CASSSPDRSYEQYF
j_gene: TRBJ2-7
v_gene: TRBV11-2

CDR3aa: CAWSGQGGNTIYF
j_gene: TRBJ1-3
v_gene: TRBV30

CDR3aa: CASSITGQYNEQFF
j_gene: TRBJ2-1
v_gene: TRBV19

CDR3aa: CASSISRTGAGTGELFF
j_gene: TRBJ2-2
v_gene: TRBV19

CDR3aa: CASSYSGQNRPQHF
j_gene: TRBJ1-5
v_gene: TRBV6-5

CDR3aa: CASTNHLHEQYF
j_gene: TRBJ2-7
v_gene: TRBV6-1

CDR3aa: CASSLGAGKDKNIQYF
j_gene: TRBJ2-4
v_gene: TRBV7-2

CDR3aa: CASSQTDSFGYTF
j_gene: TRBJ1-2
v_gene: TRBV4-1

CDR3aa: CACNRGASTDTQYF
j_gene: TRBJ2-3
v_gene: TRBV30

CDR3aa: CASSLDRGGSPLHF
j_gene: TRBJ1-6
v_gene: TRBV5-1

CDR3aa: CASSIRQTSGRKSSYNEQFF
j_gene: TRBJ2-1
v_gene: TRBV19

CDR3aa: CASSRDGGTGYTF
j_gene: TRBJ1-2
v_gene: TRBV5-5

CDR3aa: CASSWDKNQPQHF
j_gene: TRBJ1-5
v_gene: TRBV28

CDR3aa: CATSRADSRFYGYTF
j_gene: TRBJ1-2
v_gene: TRBV15

CDR3aa: CASSLSLAGTDTQYF
j_gene: TRBJ2-3
v_gene: TRBV28

CDR3aa: CASSLSGHYNEQFF
j_gene: TRBJ2-1
v_gene: TRBV6-5

CDR3aa: CASSYSRDLKAYGYTF
j_gene: TRBJ1-2
v_gene: TRBV6-2/TRBV6-3

CDR3aa: CASSQRNTGELFF
j_gene: TRBJ2-2
v_gene: TRBV6-2/TRBV6-3

CDR3aa: CASSLMGTERGKLFF
j_gene: TRBJ1-4
v_gene: TRBV7-8

CDR3aa: CASSEAGTGLFGGELFF
j_gene: TRBJ2-2
v_gene: TRBV6-1

CDR3aa: CASSQGVAVSYNEQFF
j_gene: TRBJ2-1
v_gene: TRBV4-1

CDR3aa: CASSSRTSSYEQYF
j_gene: TRBJ2-7
v_gene: TRBV11-2

CDR3aa: CTSSLRSGVSYGQYF
j_gene: TRBJ2-7
v_gene: TRBV11-3

CDR3aa: CASSPRGRGRDLLANQETQYF
j_gene: TRBJ2-5
v_gene: TRBV7-2

CDR3aa: CASSLGPAETQYF
j_gene: TRBJ2-5
v_gene: TRBV11-2

CDR3aa: CASSPGGAGYNEQFF
j_gene: TRBJ2-1
v_gene: TRBV28

CDR3aa: CASSQGEGYNQPQHF
j_gene: TRBJ1-5
v_gene: TRBV3-2

CDR3aa: CASQQGWETQYF
j_gene: TRBJ2-5
v_gene: TRBV7-2

CDR3aa: CASSLEVERSYNEQFF
j_gene: TRBJ2-1
v_gene: TRBV11-2

CDR3aa: CASRQTFPDTQYF
j_gene: TRBJ2-3
v_gene: TRBV28

CDR3aa: CATTEGSGANVLTF
j_gene: TRBJ2-6
v_gene: TRBV12-3/TRBV12-4

CDR3aa: CASLYAQGKGGSGANVLTF
j_gene: TRBJ2-6
v_gene: TRBV6-1

CDR3aa: CASSRVRGRETQYF
j_gene: TRBJ2-5
v_gene: TRBV7-8

CDR3aa: CASRHSGRPRQFF
j_gene: TRBJ2-1
v_gene: TRBV11-2

CDR3aa: CSVATNYGYTF
j_gene: TRBJ1-2
v_gene: TRBV29-1

CDR3aa: CASSLVDKGQGGYQPQHF
j_gene: TRBJ1-5
v_gene: TRBV7-8

CDR3aa: CASPGTSGHTDTQHF
j_gene: NA
v_gene: TRBV5-1